One and the same sample provided the 3 T cell receptor beta chains below, sequenced in a study of OX40 agonist ivuxolimab in advanced cancers. Sequencing was performed with immunoSEQ multiplex PCR; in TCRdb, only in-frame clones are kept and a portion is missing. The profile shows about 60,000 clones, around four fifths of them singletons. Sequences were derived from CD4+ or CD8+ T cells sorted from blood, sampled in a trial of the OX40 agonist ivuxolimab. Every receptor here comes from an adult with an advanced solid tumor such as melanoma, head and neck, liver or kidney cancer.

The genes are TRBV28 and TRBJ1-5; no definite D call. The CDR3 length is 13 residues. CDR1 and CDR2 from the germline V gene are MDHEN and SYDVKM. Trimming removed 3 bases from V and 7 bases from J, with 10 bases in between. The CDR3 coding sequence is TGTGCCAGCAGTTTGGCTCAAGGGCAGCCCCAGCATTTT. Its translation is CASSLAQGQPQHF.

The gene calls are TRBV7-9 and TRBJ2-1; 8 positions match TRBD1. The trim removed 0 bases at V and 4 bases at J, leaving 2 bases unmatched. CDR1 is SEHNR, CDR2 FQNEAQ, per germline (reference sequence). The CDR3 is made up of 15 amino acids. CDR3 region: CASSLAGQAYNEQFF. The CDR3 coding sequence is TGTGCCAGCAGCTTAGCGGGACAGGCATACAATGAGCAGTTCTTC.

The chain has TRBV7-2 and TRBJ2-2, with 9 bases that match TRBD2. The germline V gene encodes CDR1 SGHTA and CDR2 FQGNSA. Trimming cost V 0 bases and J 2 bases; bases outside gene matches: 13. This CDR3 comprises 20 residues. The CDR3 loop is CASSLAPAIAGVINTGELFF. The CDR3 DNA is TGTGCCAGCAGCTTAGCCCCAGCTATAGCGGGGGTAATTAACACCGGGGAGCTGTTTTTT.